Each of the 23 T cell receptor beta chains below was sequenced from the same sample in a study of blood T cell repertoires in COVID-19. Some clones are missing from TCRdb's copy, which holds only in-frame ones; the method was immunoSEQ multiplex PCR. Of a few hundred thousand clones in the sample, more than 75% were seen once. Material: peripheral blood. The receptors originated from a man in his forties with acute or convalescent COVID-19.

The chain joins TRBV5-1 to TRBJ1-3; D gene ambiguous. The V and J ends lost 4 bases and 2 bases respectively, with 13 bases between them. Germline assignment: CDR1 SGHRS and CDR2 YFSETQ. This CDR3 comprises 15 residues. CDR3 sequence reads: CASSHDGETGNTIYF. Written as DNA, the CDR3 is TGCGCCAGCAGCCACGACGGAGAAACTGGAAACACCATATATTTT.

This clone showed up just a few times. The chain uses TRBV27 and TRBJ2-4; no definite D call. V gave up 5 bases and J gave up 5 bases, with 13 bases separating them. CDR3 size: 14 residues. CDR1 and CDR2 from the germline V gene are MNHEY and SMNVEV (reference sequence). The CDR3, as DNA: TGTGCCAGCAGTCTAAGGCCCCGGGAAAACATTCAGTACTTC. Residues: CASSLRPRENIQYF.

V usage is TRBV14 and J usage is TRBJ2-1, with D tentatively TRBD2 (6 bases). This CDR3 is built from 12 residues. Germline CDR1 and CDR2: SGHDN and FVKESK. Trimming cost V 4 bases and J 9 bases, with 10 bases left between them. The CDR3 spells CASSPAGGEQFF. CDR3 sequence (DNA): TGTGCCAGCAGCCCCGCCGGGGGTGAGCAGTTCTTC.

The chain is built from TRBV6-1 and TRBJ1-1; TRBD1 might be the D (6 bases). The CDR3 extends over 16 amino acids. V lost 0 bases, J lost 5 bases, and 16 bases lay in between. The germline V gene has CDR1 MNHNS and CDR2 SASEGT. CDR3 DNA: TGTGCCAGCAGTGAAGCGCTTACAGGGCGCGGAACTGAAGCTTTCTTT. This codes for CASSEALTGRGTEAFF.

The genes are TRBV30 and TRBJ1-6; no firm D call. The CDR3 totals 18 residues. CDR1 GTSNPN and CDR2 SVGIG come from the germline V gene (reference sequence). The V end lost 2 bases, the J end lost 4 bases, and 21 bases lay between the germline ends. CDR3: CAWSPSIREAQYNSPLHF. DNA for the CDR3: TGTGCCTGGAGTCCCAGTATCCGGGAAGCCCAATATAATTCACCCCTCCACTTT.

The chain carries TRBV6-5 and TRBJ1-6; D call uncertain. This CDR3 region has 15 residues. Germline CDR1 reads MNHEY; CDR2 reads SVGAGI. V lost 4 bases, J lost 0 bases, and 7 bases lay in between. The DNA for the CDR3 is TGTGCCAGCAGTTTGTATAGCTCCTATAATTCACCCCTCCACTTT. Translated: CASSLYSSYNSPLHF.

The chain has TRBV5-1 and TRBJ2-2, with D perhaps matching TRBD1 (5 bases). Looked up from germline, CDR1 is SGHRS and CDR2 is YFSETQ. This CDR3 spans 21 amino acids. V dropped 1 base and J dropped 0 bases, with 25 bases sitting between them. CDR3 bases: TGCGCCAGCAGCTTGAGGCCCCCGGTGCGGCGACAGACCCCGAACACCGGGGAGCTGTTTTTT. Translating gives CASSLRPPVRRQTPNTGELFF.

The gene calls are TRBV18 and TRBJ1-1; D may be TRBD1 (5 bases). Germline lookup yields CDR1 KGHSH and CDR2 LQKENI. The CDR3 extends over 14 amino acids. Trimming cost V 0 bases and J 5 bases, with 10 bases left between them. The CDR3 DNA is TGTGCCAGCTCACCACCACAGGATGGAACTGAAGCTTTCTTT. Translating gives CASSPPQDGTEAFF.

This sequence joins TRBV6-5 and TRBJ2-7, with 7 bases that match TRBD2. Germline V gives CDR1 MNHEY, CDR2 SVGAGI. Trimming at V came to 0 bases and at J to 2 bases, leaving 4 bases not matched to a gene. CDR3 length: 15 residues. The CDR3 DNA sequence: TGTGCCAGCAGTTACTCGGAGAGCGGGGCCTACGAGCAGTACTTC. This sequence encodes CASSYSESGAYEQYF.

The CDR3 DNA sequence: TGTGCTGAAGGGGGGGATCGGGCCTATGGCTACACCTTC. This gives the protein CAEGGDRAYGYTF. The V and J genes are TRBV30 and TRBJ1-2; TRBD1 is a possible D gene (6 bases). The CDR3 runs 13 residues. Per germline, CDR1 GTSNPN and CDR2 SVGIG (reference sequence).

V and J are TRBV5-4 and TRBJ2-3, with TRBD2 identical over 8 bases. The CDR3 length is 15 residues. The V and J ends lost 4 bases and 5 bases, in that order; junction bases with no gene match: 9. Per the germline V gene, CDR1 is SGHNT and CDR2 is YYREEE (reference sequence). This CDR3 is CASSSLGGALDTQYF. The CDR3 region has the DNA TGTGCCAGCAGCAGCCTCGGGGGGGCTTTAGATACGCAGTATTTT. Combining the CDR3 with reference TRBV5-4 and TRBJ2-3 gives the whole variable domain ETGVTQSPTHLIKTRGQQVTLRCSSQSGHNTVSWYQQALGQGPQFIFQYYREEENGRGNFPPRFSGLQFPNYSSELNVNALELDDSALYLCASSSLGGALDTQYFGPGTRLTVL.

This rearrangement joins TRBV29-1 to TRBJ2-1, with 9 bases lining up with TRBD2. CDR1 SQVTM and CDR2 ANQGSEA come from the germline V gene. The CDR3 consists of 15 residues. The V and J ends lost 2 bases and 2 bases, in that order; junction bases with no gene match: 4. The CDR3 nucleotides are TGCAGCGTTGAAAGGGGCGGGGGGGCCTACAATGAGCAGTTCTTC. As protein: CSVERGGGAYNEQFF.

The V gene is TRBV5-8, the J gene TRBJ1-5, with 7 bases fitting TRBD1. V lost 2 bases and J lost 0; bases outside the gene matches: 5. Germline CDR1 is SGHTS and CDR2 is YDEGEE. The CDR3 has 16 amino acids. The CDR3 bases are TGTGCCAGCAGCTTCGACAGGGAGTATAGCAATCAGCCCCAGCATTTT. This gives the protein CASSFDREYSNQPQHF.

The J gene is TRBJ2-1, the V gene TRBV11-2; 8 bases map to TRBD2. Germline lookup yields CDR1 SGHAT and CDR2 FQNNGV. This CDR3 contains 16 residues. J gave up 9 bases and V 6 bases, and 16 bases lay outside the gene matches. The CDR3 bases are TGTGCCAGCAGTTCTTCTAGCGGGCTCGGACGGGGTGAGCAGTTCTTC. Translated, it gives CASSSSSGLGRGEQFF. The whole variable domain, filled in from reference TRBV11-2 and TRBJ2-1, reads EAGVAQSPRYKIIEKRQSVAFWCNPISGHATLYWYQQILGQGPKLLIQFQNNGVVDDSQLPKDRFSAERLKGVDSTLKIQPAKLEDSAVYLCASSSSSGLGRGEQFFGPGTRLTVL.

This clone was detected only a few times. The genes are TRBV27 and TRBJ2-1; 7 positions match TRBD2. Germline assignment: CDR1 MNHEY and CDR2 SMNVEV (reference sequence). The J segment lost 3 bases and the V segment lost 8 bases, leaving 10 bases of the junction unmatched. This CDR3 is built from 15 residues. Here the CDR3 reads CASSFTRGVYNEQFF. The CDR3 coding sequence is TGTGCCAGCTCCTTTACACGGGGGGTCTACAATGAGCAGTTCTTC.

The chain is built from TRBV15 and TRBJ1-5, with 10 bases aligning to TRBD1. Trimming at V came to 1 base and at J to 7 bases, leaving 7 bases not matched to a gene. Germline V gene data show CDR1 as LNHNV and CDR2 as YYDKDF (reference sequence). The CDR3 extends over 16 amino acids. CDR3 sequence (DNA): TGTGCCACCAGCAGAGGGGGGACAGGGGCCCGGCAGCCCCAGCATTTT. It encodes CATSRGGTGARQPQHF.

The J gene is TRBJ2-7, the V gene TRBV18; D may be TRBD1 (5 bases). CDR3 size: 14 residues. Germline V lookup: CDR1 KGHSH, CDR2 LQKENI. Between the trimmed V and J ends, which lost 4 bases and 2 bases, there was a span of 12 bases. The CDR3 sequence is CASSLSDSPYEQYF. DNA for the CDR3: TGTGCCAGCTCACTTTCAGACAGTCCCTACGAGCAGTACTTC.

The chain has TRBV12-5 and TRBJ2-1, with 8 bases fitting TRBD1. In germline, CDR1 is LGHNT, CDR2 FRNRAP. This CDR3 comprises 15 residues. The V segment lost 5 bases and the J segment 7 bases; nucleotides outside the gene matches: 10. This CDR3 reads CASGHDRGWRNEQFF. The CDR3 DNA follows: TGTGCTAGTGGTCACGACAGGGGATGGAGAAATGAGCAGTTCTTC. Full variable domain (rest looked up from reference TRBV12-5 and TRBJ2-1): DARVTQTPRHKVTEMGQEVTMRCQPILGHNTVFWYRQTMMQGLELLAYFRNRAPLDDSGMPKDRFSAEMPDATLATLKIQPSEPRDSAVYFCASGHDRGWRNEQFFGPGTRLTVL.

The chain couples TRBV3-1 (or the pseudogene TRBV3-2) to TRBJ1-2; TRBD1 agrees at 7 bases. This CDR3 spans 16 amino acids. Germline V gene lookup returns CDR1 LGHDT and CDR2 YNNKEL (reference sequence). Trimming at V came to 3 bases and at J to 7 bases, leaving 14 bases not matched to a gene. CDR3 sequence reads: CASSQVWDSALSGYTF. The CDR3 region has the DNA TGTGCCAGCAGCCAGGTGTGGGACAGCGCCTTGAGTGGCTACACCTTC.

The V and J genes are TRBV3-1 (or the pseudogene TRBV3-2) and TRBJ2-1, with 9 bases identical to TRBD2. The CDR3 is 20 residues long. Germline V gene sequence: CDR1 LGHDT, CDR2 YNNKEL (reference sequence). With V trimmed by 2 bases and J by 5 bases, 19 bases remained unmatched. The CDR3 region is CASSQQPPISAGGRNNEQFF. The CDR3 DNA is TGTGCCAGCAGCCAACAACCCCCTATTTCGGCGGGGGGGCGGAACAATGAGCAGTTCTTC.

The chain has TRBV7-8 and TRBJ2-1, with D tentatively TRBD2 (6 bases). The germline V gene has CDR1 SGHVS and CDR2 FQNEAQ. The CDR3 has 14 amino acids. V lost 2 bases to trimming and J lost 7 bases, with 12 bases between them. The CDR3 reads CASSLPGGRNEQFF. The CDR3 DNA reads TGTGCCAGCAGCTTACCCGGGGGTAGGAATGAGCAGTTCTTC.

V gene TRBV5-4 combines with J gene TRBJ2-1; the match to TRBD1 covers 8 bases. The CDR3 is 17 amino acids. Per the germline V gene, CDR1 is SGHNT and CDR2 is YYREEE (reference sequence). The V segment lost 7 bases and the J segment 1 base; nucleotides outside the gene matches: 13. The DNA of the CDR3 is TGTGCCAGCGGTCTTTCCGGACAGGGACCATCCTACAATGAGCAGTTCTTC. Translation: CASGLSGQGPSYNEQFF.

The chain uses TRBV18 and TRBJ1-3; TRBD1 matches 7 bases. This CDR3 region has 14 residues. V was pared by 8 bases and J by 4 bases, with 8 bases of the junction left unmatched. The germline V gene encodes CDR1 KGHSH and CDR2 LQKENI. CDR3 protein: CASTPGGTGNTIYF. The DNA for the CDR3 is TGTGCCAGCACCCCAGGGGGGACCGGAAACACCATATATTTT.